The present entry profiles one T cell receptor (beta chain) with its context. This receptor's antigen is unknown. The germline V gene provides CDR1 SQVTM and CDR2 ANQGSEA. The CDR3 contains 12 residues, cysteine and phenylalanine counted. The DNA is unrecorded. These data come from a study of CXCR3-negative and CXCR3-positive naive CD8 T cells (dated by TCRdb to between 2017 and 2020). For the wider study: About 150 million TRB reads were obtained in total, roughly 1.5 +/- 0.3 million reads per library. The diversity and physicochemical repertoire analyses included about a dozen donors pooled from two independent experiments. For the TRBV-TRBJ cluster analysis, the naive subsets came from about five donors, while the memory cells came from 3 donors. The research as a whole found: Comparably high repertoire diversity was found in both naive subsets, whereas much lower repertoire diversity was found in memory CD8+ T cells. Because surface CD5, which has been linked to self-reactivity in mice, was comparable between naive subsets, TCR interaction strength was also inferred from TRB CDR3 physicochemical properties. Compared with CXCR3-negative naive cells, CXCR3-positive naive cells had TRB CDR3s with higher hydrophobicity (lower Kidera factor 4), lower energy, and higher strength and volume indices. Freshly isolated PBMCs were used for most assays because CXCR3 expression partially decreased after cryopreservation. Within the same donor, TRBV-TRBJ usage looked similar between naive CXCR3-negative and CXCR3-positive cells, but memory cells had distinct patterns.

For each CD8+ T cell subset, flow sorting was done in triplicate, and roughly 320,000 cells per subset went directly into RLT lysis buffer. To keep memory contaminants out, a stringent definition of naive CD8+ T cells was applied: CD45RO-CCR7+CD27+CD95-. Standard density gradient centrifugation was used to isolate peripheral blood mononuclear cells from buffy coats. A FACSAria III was used to flow-sort naive CD8+ T cells into CXCR3-negative and CXCR3-positive populations. An RNeasy Mini Kit was used to extract total RNA from the sorted cells. The sequencing machine was a NextSeq 550. The Human TCR Profiling Kit (MiLaboratory) was used to make UMI-labeled 5' RACE TRB cDNA libraries. The full amount of extracted RNA was used for cDNA synthesis, and the full amount of resulting cDNA was used for PCR amplification. The libraries were made side by side, with each library going through the same number of PCR cycles. For the original study's pipeline: With a minimum of two reads required per UMI, MIGEC and MiXCR pulled out about 50,000 +/- 9,200 unique UMI-labeled TRB cDNA molecules from each library. An average of approximately 40,000 +/- 10,000 functional in-frame TRB CDR3 nucleotide clonotypes without stop codons was found per library. After downsampling to 5000 UMI-labeled TRB molecules per sample, diversity metrics, including normalized Shannon-Wiener and Chao1, were computed in VDJtools. Clonotype-size-weighted physicochemical properties of the central five CDR3 residues (interaction energy, strength, volume and Kidera factor 4) were computed in VDJtools. With the reads reprocessed by TCRdb, a single entry stands for each CDR3 protein sequence and no DNA is reported. Here the V and J calls rest on TCRdb's processing, not on the authors' analysis. The sample table holds 70,000 to 95,000 distinct CDR3 sequences. The ten largest clones add up to 1.6% of the sample.

This receptor chain uses TRBV29-1 and TRBJ1-2; lacking DNA, the TRBD1 call made by TCRdb goes unchecked. The sequence was collected from a human donor in good health. Some clones in this sample may be carry-over from other donors' samples. Sequences were obtained from naive CXCR3- CD8+ T cells from blood. Interpreted using the paper, the cell subset or site label stands for: CD45RO-CCR7+CD27+CD95- naive CD8+ T cells lacking CXCR3 (TNR3-). The CDR3 protein: CSVAGATYGYTF.